This passage covers 32 T cell receptor beta chains from one sample sequenced in a study of T cells in Graves' hyperthyroidism and ophthalmopathy. RNA transcripts provided the source from which TCR beta CDR3 regions were amplified. TCR CDR3 underwent first-round RT-PCR with the HTBI primer set. MiXCR was run by TCRdb on the multiplex PCR reads, yielding one entry per CDR3 protein. This sample carries approximately 600,000 distinct CDR3 sequences, roughly 20% of them seen once, and the ten largest clones take 34%. Source material: blood. Receptors were obtained from a man aged 30-40 years with Graves' ophthalmopathy.

V usage is TRBV4-3 and J usage is TRBJ2-2; 10 positions match TRBD2. V shed 5 bases, J shed 1 base, and the junction held 4 bases outside the gene matches. The germline gives CDR1 LGHNA, CDR2 YSLEER. This CDR3 spans 16 amino acids. The CDR3 nucleotides are TGCGCCAGCAGCGGTCGACTAGCGGGGAACACCGGGGAGCTGTTTTTT. This encodes CASSGRLAGNTGELFF.

This clonotype came up a few times. The chain links TRBV29-1 to TRBJ2-3; D perhaps matches TRBD2 (5 bases). This CDR3 comprises 15 residues. In germline, CDR1 is SQVTM, CDR2 ANQGSEA. Deletions cut 5 bases from V and 2 bases from J, with 17 bases between. CDR3 sequence: CSVSGIGDFTDTQYF. CDR3 nucleotides: TGCAGCGTTTCGGGGATTGGCGATTTCACAGATACGCAGTATTTT.

This clonotype was observed a few times. J is TRBJ1-1 and V is TRBV25-1; 7 nucleotides agree with TRBD1. The germline V gene encodes CDR1 MGHDK and CDR2 SYGVNS. The CDR3 sequence is 14 residues long. Germline trimming cut 6 bases from V and 4 bases from J; bases unmatched to any gene: 8. CDR3 sequence reads: CASRATGAGTEAFF. The CDR3, as DNA: TGTGCCAGCAGAGCAACAGGGGCGGGCACTGAAGCTTTCTTT.

V gene TRBV27 combines with J gene TRBJ2-2; D is perhaps TRBD1 (6 bases). The CDR3 has 13 residues. Germline CDR1 is MNHEY and CDR2 is SMNVEV (reference sequence). V was cut by 9 bases and J by 5 bases, with 13 bases left in between. The CDR3 protein is CASNRDKTGELFF. As DNA, the CDR3 is TGTGCCAGTAACCGGGACAAAACCGGGGAGCTGTTTTTT.

This clonotype has ten or more counts. The rearrangement links TRBV20-1 to TRBJ2-1; 9 bases line up with TRBD2. V lost 0 bases to trimming and J lost 0 bases; unmatched junction nucleotides: 0. The CDR3 has 15 residues. Looked up from germline, CDR1 is DFQATT and CDR2 is SNEGSKA (reference sequence). CDR3 nucleotides: TGCAGTGCTAGAGATAGCGGGGGCTCCTACAATGAGCAGTTCTTC. The encoded protein is CSARDSGGSYNEQFF.

This clonotype was found many times. The chain joins TRBV20-1 to TRBJ1-4; D is ambiguous. The CDR3 runs 14 residues. V was trimmed by 6 bases and J by 8 bases, leaving 19 bases between them. CDR1 is DFQATT, CDR2 SNEGSKA, per germline (reference sequence). This chain's CDR3 is CSAPKGTPGEKLFF. CDR3 sequence (DNA): TGCAGTGCCCCCAAAGGAACTCCGGGGGAAAAACTGTTTTTT.

This clonotype was seen many times. The rearrangement uses TRBV28 and TRBJ2-1, with 8 bases matching TRBD1. V shed 5 bases, J shed 4 bases, and the junction held 10 bases outside the gene matches. Germline assignment: CDR1 MDHEN and CDR2 SYDVKM. This CDR3 has 16 residues. The DNA of the CDR3 is TGTGCCAGCAGTGCAGGAACAGGGGGTGGGTACAATGAGCAGTTCTTC. It is translated as CASSAGTGGGYNEQFF.

This clonotype was seen many times. V gene TRBV6-1 combines with J gene TRBJ1-2; D is undetermined. Germline CDR1 and CDR2: MNHNS and SASEGT. With 2 bases removed from V and 8 bases from J, the gap between germline ends came to 21 bases. The CDR3 loop spans 16 amino acids. In nucleotides, the CDR3 is TGTGCCAGCAGTGAACCCTCCGGGATCCAAGGCGGCGGCTACACCTTC. Translated: CASSEPSGIQGGGYTF.

This rearrangement joins TRBV12-3 or TRBV12-4 to TRBJ1-6; 7 bases line up with TRBD1. This CDR3 has 15 residues. V dropped 7 bases and J dropped 9; count of bases not matched to a gene: 12. The CDR3 DNA is TGTGCCAGCACCTTCCTAGGACAGGCGCCTTCACCCCTCCACTTT. This gives the protein CASTFLGQAPSPLHF.

This clonotype was seen more than once but under ten times. This chain uses TRBV28 with TRBJ1-4; D call uncertain. Trimming removed 6 bases at V and 0 bases at J, with 11 bases between. The germline V gene has CDR1 MDHEN and CDR2 SYDVKM. The CDR3 is made up of 15 amino acids. CDR3 in amino acids: CASRWNGATNEKLFF. For the CDR3, the DNA is TGTGCCAGCAGGTGGAACGGGGCAACTAATGAAAAACTGTTTTTT.

The chain combines TRBV20-1 with TRBJ2-7; 11 nucleotides line up with TRBD2. Germline assignment: CDR1 DFQATT and CDR2 SNEGSKA (reference sequence). Trimming at V came to 5 bases and at J to 4 bases, leaving 7 bases not matched to a gene. This CDR3 contains 14 residues. The CDR3 nucleotides read TGCAGTGCTTCCCCTAGCGGGAGGAGGTACGAGCAGTACTTC. Translation: CSASPSGRRYEQYF.

This clonotype was picked up a small number of times. The rearrangement joins TRBV30 to TRBJ2-3, with 10 nucleotides matching TRBD2. After removal of 1 base from V and 4 bases from J, the junction contained 5 bases not matched to a gene. The CDR3 runs to 15 residues. The V gene's germline CDR1 is GTSNPN and CDR2 SVGIG (reference sequence). The CDR3 nucleotides read TGTGCCTGGAGTGAATTAGCGGGAGGCCCAGATACGCAGTATTTT. Translating it yields CAWSELAGGPDTQYF.

This clonotype was seen many times. This sequence joins TRBV11-2 and TRBJ2-7, with TRBD1 matching over 7 bases. Germline CDR1 reads SGHAT; CDR2 reads FQNNGV. V gave up 0 bases and J gave up 3 bases; unmatched junction bases: 11. This CDR3 contains 17 residues. As DNA, the CDR3 is TGTGCCAGCAGCTTAGACGACCGACAGGGTGGAAGCTACGAGCAGTACTTC. This encodes CASSLDDRQGGSYEQYF.

The sample holds one count of this clonotype. V gene TRBV20-1 combines with J gene TRBJ1-1; a possible D gene is TRBD1 (5 bases). V lost 3 bases and J lost 4, with 15 bases in between. CDR1 is DFQATT and CDR2 is SNEGSKA in the germline V gene (reference sequence). This CDR3 region has 14 residues. The CDR3 DNA is TGCAGTGCTAGGGGGGATCCGAGGGGCACTGAAGCTTTCTTT. Translated, it gives CSARGDPRGTEAFF.

The chain combines TRBV3-1 with TRBJ2-5, with D perhaps assigned TRBD1 or TRBD2 (6 bases each). The V and J ends lost 1 base and 3 bases respectively, with 15 bases between them. Germline V gene data show CDR1 as LGHDT and CDR2 as YNNKEL (reference sequence). The CDR3 length is 16 residues. CDR3: CASSQAIYREEETQYF. The DNA of the CDR3 is TGTGCCAGCAGCCAAGCTATATACAGGGAGGAAGAGACCCAGTACTTC.

This clonotype was recorded a few times. The chain employs TRBV20-1 and TRBJ2-3; TRBD1 might be the D (5 bases). Trimming left V 5 bases short and J 0 bases short, with 12 bases between. The germline V gene has CDR1 DFQATT and CDR2 SNEGSKA (reference sequence). CDR3 length: 14 amino acids. For the CDR3, the DNA is TGCAGTGCTCCTGACAGTCGAAGCACAGATACGCAGTATTTT. Translated, it gives CSAPDSRSTDTQYF.

The V call is TRBV12-3 or TRBV12-4, the J call TRBJ2-7; 9 bases match TRBD1. The length of the CDR3 is 14 residues. V lost 6 bases, J lost 6 bases, and 9 bases stayed unmatched. The CDR3 DNA reads TGTGCCAGCAGGCTGGACAGGGGTTACGGCGAGCAGTACTTC. Its translation is CASRLDRGYGEQYF.

The J gene is TRBJ2-1, the V gene TRBV4-3, with D possibly matching TRBD2 (6 bases). V lost 0 bases and J 3 bases, leaving 18 bases between the germline ends. The CDR3 extends over 18 amino acids. Germline V gene sequence: CDR1 LGHNA, CDR2 YSLEER. The chain's CDR3 is CASSQEGPPGGGYNEQFF. The CDR3 DNA reads TGCGCCAGCAGCCAAGAAGGACCACCCGGGGGTGGCTACAATGAGCAGTTCTTC.

This clonotype was seen repeatedly, ten times or more. The chain recombines TRBV28 with TRBJ2-4, with 7 bases that match TRBD2. The CDR3 runs to 14 residues. Germline V lookup: CDR1 MDHEN, CDR2 SYDVKM. Losses at the gene ends were 4 bases for V and 5 bases for J; bases not matched to a gene: 5. CDR3 nucleotide sequence: TGTGCCAGCAGTTCCCAGGGAGGGGAAAACATTCAGTACTTC. This encodes CASSSQGGENIQYF.

This chain joins TRBV6-1 and TRBJ2-1, with 12 bases fitting TRBD2. J gave up 9 bases and V 6 bases, and 15 bases lay outside the gene matches. The germline CDR1 and CDR2 sequences are MNHNS and SASEGT. The CDR3 extends over 17 amino acids. The CDR3 DNA sequence: TGTGCCAGCAGCCCCGACCGACTAGCGGGAGCCTTGAGTGAGCAGTTCTTC. It translates to CASSPDRLAGALSEQFF.

This clonotype was seen a few times. The chain recombines TRBV7-8 with TRBJ2-3; 9 nucleotides match TRBD1. Trimming took 2 bases from V and 6 from J; bases not matched to a gene: 9. CDR1 is SGHVS and CDR2 is FQNEAQ in the germline V gene. CDR3 length: 16 residues. The CDR3 sequence is CASSLQGDRAGDTQYF. The CDR3 coding sequence is TGTGCCAGCAGCTTACAGGGGGACAGGGCAGGGGATACGCAGTATTTT.

The chain uses TRBV7-2 and TRBJ2-2, with 9 positions matching TRBD2. V lost 3 bases and J lost 6; bases outside the gene matches: 2. CDR1 SGHTA and CDR2 FQGNSA come from the germline V gene. The CDR3 totals 14 residues. CDR3 in amino acids: CASSLREGPGELFF. DNA of the CDR3: TGTGCCAGCAGCTTGCGGGAGGGCCCCGGGGAGCTGTTTTTT.

The CDR3 sequence: CASAATGQHEQYF. The DNA for the CDR3 is TGTGCCAGCGCCGCGACAGGGCAACACGAGCAGTACTTC. The chain has TRBV11-2 and TRBJ2-7; TRBD1 matches 7 bases. The CDR3 has 13 residues. The junction had 9 bases not matched to a gene; V was cut back by 8 bases and J by 5 bases. CDR1 and CDR2 (germline): SGHAT, FQNNGV.

This clonotype was picked up a small number of times. The V and J genes are TRBV4-2 and TRBJ2-7; 12 nucleotides align to TRBD2. V shed 1 base, J shed 3 bases, and the junction held 4 bases outside the gene matches. Per the germline V gene, CDR1 is LGHNA and CDR2 is YNFKEQ. CDR3 length: 16 amino acids. The CDR3 DNA is TGTGCCAGCAGCCAAGTTCTAGCGGGAGGGTACTACGAGCAGTACTTC. It specifies CASSQVLAGGYYEQYF.

This chain uses TRBV30 with TRBJ2-1, with 10 bases identical to TRBD1. Looked up from germline, CDR1 is GTSNPN and CDR2 is SVGIG (reference sequence). The V segment lost 5 bases and the J segment 6 bases; nucleotides outside the gene matches: 7. CDR3 size: 14 residues. CDR3 nucleotide sequence: TGTGCCTGGGCAGGGACAGGGGCCGGCAATGAGCAGTTCTTC. Its translation is CAWAGTGAGNEQFF.

This clonotype came up many times. This chain connects TRBV20-1 to TRBJ1-1; possible D gene TRBD1, 5 bases. Trimming cost V 1 base and J 0 bases, with 21 bases left between them. The CDR3 consists of 18 residues. Germline V lookup: CDR1 DFQATT, CDR2 SNEGSKA (reference sequence). The chain's CDR3 is CSARVSGRGFLMNTEAFF. The CDR3 region has the DNA TGCAGTGCTAGAGTCAGCGGCCGGGGCTTTCTCATGAACACTGAAGCTTTCTTT.

There are a few counts of this clonotype. V gene TRBV5-1 combines with J gene TRBJ1-2, with D perhaps TRBD1 (6 bases). The germline V gene encodes CDR1 SGHRS and CDR2 YFSETQ. Trimming cost V 1 base and J 4 bases, with 11 bases left between them. This CDR3 comprises 14 residues. In DNA, the CDR3 is TGCGCCAGCAGCTTGAACAGGGACGTCTATGGCTACACCTTC. Translation: CASSLNRDVYGYTF.

The chain carries TRBV27 and TRBJ2-3; TRBD2 matches 10 bases. V trimming: 7 bases; J trimming: 1 base; junction bases outside the gene matches: 5. CDR3 length: 15 amino acids. The V gene's germline CDR1 is MNHEY and CDR2 SMNVEV (reference sequence). The CDR3 protein is CASTPGTSGTDTQYF. The CDR3 region has the DNA TGTGCCAGCACTCCCGGGACTAGCGGCACAGATACGCAGTATTTT.

There are a few counts of this clonotype. This chain connects TRBV6-1 to TRBJ2-2, with 9 bases aligning to TRBD1. The V gene's germline CDR1 is MNHNS and CDR2 SASEGT. This CDR3 spans 17 amino acids. V shed 4 bases, J shed 2 bases, and the junction held 8 bases outside the gene matches. The CDR3 sequence is CASSATQGAANTGELFF. Here the CDR3 DNA reads TGTGCCAGCAGTGCGACACAGGGGGCAGCTAACACCGGGGAGCTGTTTTTT.

This clonotype was picked up a small number of times. The CDR3 sequence: CSAKGLAGTDTQYF. In nucleotides, the CDR3 is TGCAGTGCGAAGGGACTAGCGGGTACAGATACGCAGTATTTT. The genes are TRBV20-1 and TRBJ2-3, with 12 bases fitting TRBD2. With 6 bases clipped from V and 3 bases from J, the junction kept 4 bases outside the gene matches. Germline CDR1 is DFQATT and CDR2 is SNEGSKA (reference sequence). The CDR3 contains 14 residues.

The rearrangement links TRBV5-6 to TRBJ1-4, with D tentatively TRBD1 (5 bases). V lost 3 bases, J lost 8 bases, and 17 bases lay in between. The CDR3 runs to 15 residues. The V gene's germline CDR1 is SGHDT and CDR2 YYEEEE. The CDR3 DNA sequence: TGTGCCAGCAGCTCTCTAAGGGCAGGGCAGGAAAAACTGTTTTTT. The encoded protein is CASSSLRAGQEKLFF.

The chain combines TRBV29-1 with TRBJ2-5; 10 bases are shared with TRBD1. Germline V CDR1 and CDR2: SQVTM, ANQGSEA. This CDR3 is 15 amino acids long. With V trimmed by 3 bases and J by 4 bases, 8 bases remained unmatched. The DNA of the CDR3 is TGCAGCGTTGAGGACGGTGGACAGGGGGTAGAGACCCAGTACTTC. Its translation is CSVEDGGQGVETQYF.